The T cell receptor beta chain under discussion was sequenced for a study of T cell clonality in common variable immunodeficiency. This clone was counted many times. Antigen: not known. Read coverage stops 3 residues before the CDR3 terminus; the germline J gene supplies the remainder. Study-level findings and limits: In common variable immunodeficiency, TCR beta chains reportedly carried fewer deletions and N-nucleotide insertions. Compared with controls, CVID subjects had fewer shared TCRbeta clones. What drives increased CVID clonality needs T cell subpopulation sequencing.

Germline CDR1 reads LNHDA; CDR2 reads SQIVND (reference sequence). The V and J ends lost 5 bases and 1 base respectively, with 8 bases between them. CDR3 length: 13 amino acids. Here immunoSEQ multiplex PCR was the method, and the copy in TCRdb shows in-frame clones only, minus some. Captured here are approximately 81,000 clones, none seen once; the top ten comprise about 0.8%. Sequencing input: peripheral blood mononuclear cells. The sequence was collected from a person aged 18-70 years in good health. The chain recombines TRBV19 with TRBJ1-1, with D unresolved. Here the CDR3 reads CASSQQTNTEAFF. CDR3 DNA, as far as it was read: TGTGCCAGTAGTCAACAGACGAACACTGAA.